The 27 T cell receptor beta chains given below trace back to one sample, sequenced in a study of T cell responses to AZD1222 COVID-19 vaccine. The table came from immunoSEQ multiplex PCR; TCRdb's copy has only in-frame clones and leaves some out. The data contain tens of thousands of clones, under 90% of them singletons. The specimen was peripheral blood, collected 28 days after the second AZD1222 dose. These receptors were collected from an adult who received the AZD1222 COVID-19 vaccine.

A word on this clone: The junction differs from germline at one of its ends, possibly a read error. The chain carries TRBV6-5 and TRBJ1-6, with TRBD1 matching over 7 bases. The CDR3 runs 16 residues. From germline, CDR1 is MNHEY and CDR2 SVGAGI. The CDR3 loop is CASTYSGGADNSPLHF. In DNA form, the CDR3 reads TGTGCCAGCACTTACTCAGGGGGTGCCGATAATTCACCCCTCCACTTT.

The chain recombines TRBV6-2 or TRBV6-3 with TRBJ1-1, with D hard to call. Per the germline V gene, CDR1 is MNHEY and CDR2 is SVGEGT. The CDR3 is 16 residues long. The V gene lost 2 bases and the J gene lost 0 bases, with 13 bases spanning the gap. CDR3 protein: CASSYVWDDMNTEAFF. As DNA, the CDR3 is TGTGCCAGCAGTTACGTTTGGGATGATATGAACACTGAAGCTTTCTTT.

The V call is TRBV10-3, the J call TRBJ2-5, with 7 bases fitting TRBD1. The V and J ends lost 6 bases and 0 bases, in that order; junction bases with no gene match: 4. Per the germline V gene, CDR1 is ENHRY and CDR2 is SYGVKD. CDR3 length equals 14 residues. CDR3 DNA: TGTGCCATCAGGGACCAGGGGGACCAAGAGACCCAGTACTTC. Amino acid sequence: CAIRDQGDQETQYF.

Only one count was recorded for this clone. The chain combines TRBV5-1 with TRBJ2-3; the match to TRBD2 covers 15 bases. The V segment lost 6 bases and the J segment 4 bases; nucleotides outside the gene matches: 12. From germline, CDR1 is SGHRS and CDR2 YFSETQ. This CDR3 has 18 amino acids. CDR3 coding DNA: TGCGCCAGCACCCCATCGGGGACTAGCGGGGGGCCGGCAGATACGCAGTATTTT. It yields the protein CASTPSGTSGGPADTQYF.

There are a few counts of this clone. CDR3 sequence (DNA): TGTGCCAGCAGCGCACAAGGGAGTTCTGGAAACACCATATATTTT. Protein: CASSAQGSSGNTIYF. The rearrangement uses TRBV9 and TRBJ1-3; no firm D call. The V end was cut by 3 bases, the J end by 1 base, with 11 bases between. The germline CDR1 and CDR2 sequences are SGDLS and YYNGEE. This CDR3 comprises 15 residues.

This chain links TRBV6-6 with TRBJ1-6; D unresolved. V was pared by 5 bases and J by 2 bases, with 22 bases between. Looked up from germline, CDR1 is MNHNY and CDR2 is SVGAGI (reference sequence). The length of the CDR3 is 19 residues. This CDR3 reads CASSRTPVGLTTYNSPLHF. In DNA form, the CDR3 reads TGTGCCAGCAGTCGAACCCCCGTTGGACTAACGACCTATAATTCACCCCTCCACTTT.

J is TRBJ2-2 and V is TRBV3-1 (or the pseudogene TRBV3-2); the D is unclear. The V gene's germline CDR1 is LGHDT and CDR2 YNNKEL (reference sequence). This CDR3 contains 11 residues. V dropped 8 bases and J dropped 6 bases, with 7 bases sitting between them. For the CDR3, the DNA is TGTGCCAGCCGGTCGCCCGGGGAGCTGTTTTTT. Its translation is CASRSPGELFF.

V gene TRBV9 combines with J gene TRBJ1-4; 7 positions match TRBD1. The CDR3 sequence is 15 residues long. J was trimmed by 6 bases and V by 0 bases; bases with no gene match: 5. CDR1 is SGDLS, CDR2 YYNGEE, per germline. The CDR3 sequence: CASSVGSGGYEKLFF. The DNA of the CDR3 is TGTGCCAGCAGCGTAGGTTCAGGGGGGTATGAAAAACTGTTTTTT.

This clone was picked up a small number of times. The chain carries TRBV19 and TRBJ2-2, with D perhaps TRBD1 or TRBD2 (5 bases each). Germline CDR1 reads LNHDA; CDR2 reads SQIVND (reference sequence). Trimming took off 3 bases at V and 7 bases at J, with 15 bases between the two ends. This CDR3 contains 15 residues. The CDR3 loop is CASSIGQGVIGELFF. In DNA, the CDR3 is TGTGCCAGTAGTATCGGGCAGGGAGTAATCGGGGAGCTGTTTTTT.

The V and J genes are TRBV10-3 and TRBJ1-1; TRBD1 aligns across 7 bases. This CDR3 is 15 amino acids long. CDR1 ENHRY and CDR2 SYGVKD come from the germline V gene. The J segment lost 6 bases and the V segment lost 0 bases, leaving 7 bases of the junction unmatched. CDR3 protein: CAISESEGAIAEAFF. The CDR3 coding sequence is TGTGCCATCAGTGAGTCGGAGGGGGCGATTGCTGAAGCTTTCTTT.

This clone was seen more than once but under ten times. The chain links TRBV7-2 to TRBJ1-5; D is uncertain. CDR1 and CDR2 (germline): SGHTA, FQGNSA. With 0 bases removed from V and 4 bases from J, the gap between germline ends came to 4 bases. The CDR3 totals 13 residues. The CDR3 sequence is CASSLARNQPQHF. DNA of the CDR3: TGTGCCAGCAGCTTAGCCAGAAATCAGCCCCAGCATTTT.

The chain combines TRBV29-1 with TRBJ2-7; 10 bases map to TRBD1. The CDR3 is 15 residues long. J was trimmed by 5 bases and V by 0 bases; bases with no gene match: 7. Germline values: CDR1 SQVTM, CDR2 ANQGSEA. In DNA form, the CDR3 reads TGCAGCGTTGAAGATCTTCGACAGGGGGCCCACGAGCAGTACTTC. Protein: CSVEDLRQGAHEQYF.

The rearrangement uses TRBV2 and TRBJ1-2, with 7 bases that match TRBD1. V was clipped by 2 bases and J by 8 bases; unmatched bases: 11. CDR1 is SNHLY and CDR2 is FYNNEI in the germline V gene. The CDR3 extends over 15 amino acids. CDR3 residues: CASSEQGGPSKGYTF. The CDR3 DNA reads TGTGCCAGCAGTGAACAGGGGGGGCCCTCGAAGGGCTACACCTTC.

This chain joins TRBV6-5 and TRBJ1-5; D may be TRBD1 (6 bases). CDR3 length: 15 residues. The germline V gene has CDR1 MNHEY and CDR2 SVGAGI. Trimming shortened V by 6 bases and J by 0 bases, and 12 bases separated the two germline ends. Here the CDR3 reads CASSLRDISNQPQHF. The CDR3 bases are TGTGCCAGCAGCCTAAGGGACATTAGCAATCAGCCCCAGCATTTT.

With respect to this clone: At one of its ends the junction is not consistent with the germline gene, which may arise from a read error. Within the sample, other DNA sequences also encode this same CDR3. This rearrangement joins TRBV3-1 (or the pseudogene TRBV3-2) to TRBJ1-5; D is possibly TRBD1 (6 bases). Per the germline V gene, CDR1 is LGHDT and CDR2 is YNNKEL (reference sequence). This CDR3 has 16 amino acids. CDR3 region: CASSQNLVRGGQPQHF. CDR3 coding DNA: TGTGCCAGTAGCCAGAACCTCGTCAGGGGCGGTCAGCCCCAGCATTTT.

This clone was seen just once. The chain links TRBV27 to TRBJ2-3; unclear D gene. CDR1 is MNHEY, CDR2 SMNVEV, per germline (reference sequence). Trimming cost V 5 bases and J 1 base, with 10 bases left between them. The CDR3 spans 14 residues. DNA for the CDR3: TGTGCCAGCAGTCAAGTGTACGGCACAGATACGCAGTATTTT. Residues: CASSQVYGTDTQYF.

V gene TRBV7-2 combines with J gene TRBJ1-5, with 8 bases lining up with TRBD1. V shed 2 bases, J shed 6 bases, and the junction held 6 bases outside the gene matches. Germline CDR1 is SGHTA and CDR2 is FQGNSA. The CDR3 has 15 residues. CDR3 sequence (DNA): TGTGCCAGCAGCTTACAGGACAGGGAGGGTCAGCCCCAGCATTTT. Translating it yields CASSLQDREGQPQHF.

The CDR3 coding sequence is TGTGCCAGCACGCCTGATCGTGGCTACACCTTC. Translation: CASTPDRGYTF. The rearrangement uses TRBV6-5 and TRBJ1-2; the D is unclear. From germline, CDR1 is MNHEY and CDR2 SVGAGI. V was clipped by 7 bases and J by 7 bases, with 10 bases between them. The CDR3 has 11 residues.

The rearrangement uses TRBV5-1 and TRBJ1-2; D not resolved. Trimming removed 4 bases from V and 5 bases from J, with 15 bases in between. The CDR3 runs to 14 residues. Germline lookup yields CDR1 SGHRS and CDR2 YFSETQ. The CDR3 nucleotides read TGCGCCAGCAGCCACCGTACTGATGGGTATGGCTACACCTTC. Encoded protein: CASSHRTDGYGYTF.

The chain links TRBV7-3 to TRBJ2-3, with D unresolved. V was shortened by 5 bases and J by 5 bases, with 11 bases between the two germline ends. Germline V gene data show CDR1 as SGHTA and CDR2 as FQGTGA. This CDR3 region has 13 residues. The CDR3 sequence is CASSLNTLDTQYF. In DNA, the CDR3 is TGTGCCAGCAGCCTTAATACTTTAGATACGCAGTATTTT.

The J gene is TRBJ1-3, the V gene TRBV7-9; TRBD1 agrees at 7 bases. V trimming: 5 bases; J trimming: 4 bases; junction bases outside the gene matches: 14. Germline V gives CDR1 SEHNR, CDR2 FQNEAQ (reference sequence). The CDR3 contains 17 residues. In DNA form, the CDR3 reads TGTGCCAGCAGCGCTGGGGGGACAGCCGGTCGGGGAAACACCATATATTTT. Translated: CASSAGGTAGRGNTIYF.

This clone occurred once. V is TRBV20-1 and J is TRBJ1-6; D possibly corresponds to TRBD1 (5 bases). CDR3 size: 13 residues. Trimming took off 3 bases at V and 7 bases at J, with 10 bases between the two ends. CDR1 DFQATT and CDR2 SNEGSKA come from the germline V gene (reference sequence). CDR3 residues: CSASPTANSPLHF. CDR3 nucleotide sequence: TGCAGTGCTAGTCCGACAGCGAATTCACCCCTCCACTTT.

The V call is TRBV12-3 or TRBV12-4, the J call TRBJ2-5; 8 bases are shared with TRBD2. V gave up 6 bases and J gave up 4 bases; unmatched junction bases: 4. This CDR3 is 13 amino acids long. The CDR3 nucleotides read TGTGCCAGCAGCGGGGGGGCCCGAGAGACCCAGTACTTC. This encodes CASSGGARETQYF.

The CDR3 DNA follows: TGTGCCAGCTCACCACGTTCAGGGGGATCTGGGGCCAACGTCCTGACTTTC. This codes for CASSPRSGGSGANVLTF. V usage is TRBV18 and J usage is TRBJ2-6; 7 nucleotides match TRBD1. The CDR3 sequence is 17 residues long. Germline V gene data show CDR1 as KGHSH and CDR2 as LQKENI. V shed 1 base, J shed 1 base, and the junction held 4 bases outside the gene matches.

The V and J genes are TRBV5-1 and TRBJ2-5, with a possible D match to TRBD2 (5 bases). The V end was cut by 2 bases, the J end by 1 base, with 9 bases between. The CDR3 loop spans 14 amino acids. The V gene's germline CDR1 is SGHRS and CDR2 YFSETQ. The CDR3 sequence: CASSLEGGQETQYF. Written as DNA, the CDR3 is TGCGCCAGCAGCTTAGAGGGCGGCCAAGAGACCCAGTACTTC.

V and J are TRBV6-5 and TRBJ2-5, with TRBD2 as a possible D gene (6 bases). Trimming pared 8 bases from V and 9 bases from J, leaving 16 bases between. Germline V gives CDR1 MNHEY, CDR2 SVGAGI. The CDR3 is 12 residues long. The CDR3 sequence is CASRGAGRAQYF. The CDR3 DNA reads as TGTGCCAGCCGCGGGGCAGGGCGGGCCCAGTACTTC.

The rearrangement links TRBV7-9 to TRBJ1-1; D perhaps matches TRBD1 (6 bases). Germline V gene sequence: CDR1 SEHNR, CDR2 FQNEAQ (reference sequence). The CDR3 length is 16 residues. Trimming stripped 7 bases from V and 1 base from J, with 19 bases between. CDR3 bases: TGTGCCAGCAACCTCTTTAACAGGGCCCCGAACACTGAAGCTTTCTTT. This translates into CASNLFNRAPNTEAFF.